In its sample, the clone carrying this T cell receptor beta chain was seen many times. No antigen is known for it. Using RNA transcripts, the TCR beta CDR3 regions were amplified. First-round RT-PCR with HTBI primers preceded a second-round multiplex PCR. TCRdb redid the calling of the multiplex PCR reads with MiXCR, one entry per CDR3 protein. The sample includes 200,000 to 250,000 distinct CDR3 sequences, roughly 21% seen only once; the top ten take approximately 39%. Germline assignment: CDR1 SGHRS and CDR2 YFSETQ. The V and J ends lost 4 bases and 0 bases, in that order; junction bases with no gene match: 3. The CDR3 runs 15 residues. The study enrolled ophthalmopathy donors with moderate-to-severe activity, CAS ≥3, NOSPECS ≥4 and duration under 3 months. PBMCs were density-gradient isolated from approximately 9.8 ml fresh blood. This sample is part of a study of Graves' ophthalmopathy and Graves' hyperthyroidism.

Study findings and constraints: Blood shared most expanded thyroid clonotypes above 0.001 frequency.

The sequence derives from a woman aged 45-65 years with Graves' ophthalmopathy. The V gene is TRBV5-1, the J gene TRBJ2-7; 11 bases line up with TRBD1. The sample was peripheral blood. CDR3 in DNA: TGCGCCAGCAGCATAGGACAGGGGGCCTCCTACGAGCAGTACTTC. Translated, it gives CASSIGQGASYEQYF.